These 10 T cell receptor beta chains were sequenced from one sample in a study of tumor and adjacent non-tumor tissue in lung cancer. The library came from three nested PCR rounds adapted from ARM-PCR protocols. TCRdb fed the multiplex PCR reads into MiXCR, producing one record per CDR3 protein. The sample gives some 47,000 distinct CDR3 sequences, roughly 60% of which show up once; around 17% is in the top ten. No cell sorting was done before RNA was extracted from the tissue. More than 3 cm separated this lung sample from the edge of the tumor. Sequenced input: distant non-tumor lung tissue. Receptor source: a woman between 40 and 55 years old with non-small cell lung cancer.

Notes on this clonotype: A junction boundary mismatches the germline segment, possibly from a read error. The CDR3 region has the DNA TGTGCCAGCAGCTTAGACTACGTGACAGGAACCGAAAGACTGCTTTTT. This translates into CASSLDYVTGTERLLF. The genes are TRBV11-3 and TRBJ1-4; D possibly corresponds to TRBD1 (6 bases). This CDR3 comprises 16 residues. The germline V gene has CDR1 SGHNT and CDR2 YENEEA.

By share, this clonotype ranks as medium-sized. V is TRBV6-5 and J is TRBJ2-2; perhaps TRBD1 as D (5 bases). The V end lost 6 bases, the J end lost 8 bases, and 13 bases lay between the germline ends. In germline, CDR1 is MNHEY, CDR2 SVGAGI. The CDR3 consists of 13 residues. CDR3 nucleotides: TGTGCCAGCAGCTATAGGACACCAGGGGAGCTGTTTTTT. It codes for CASSYRTPGELFF.

A note on this clonotype: The CDR3 ends on some other residue instead of the conserved phenylalanine or tryptophan, so this is likely a read error. V and J are TRBV29-1 and TRBJ2-3; tentatively, D is TRBD1 (7 bases). The germline V gene has CDR1 SQVTM and CDR2 ANQGSEA. The CDR3 extends over 13 amino acids. The CDR3 nucleotides are TGCAGCGTTTTTCAGGGGGGCACAGATACACAGTATTCT. This encodes CSVFQGGTDTQYS.

On this clonotype: A single base separates this from a much larger clone, so it may be a read error. This chain connects TRBV24-1 to TRBJ2-1; 8 bases map to TRBD2. The CDR3 covers 15 residues. Germline values: CDR1 KGHDR, CDR2 SFDVKD. CDR3 nucleotide sequence: TGTGCCACCAGTGAGGTCGGGGGGGCCAAGAATGACCAGTTCTTC. It translates to CATSEVGGAKNDQFF.

Concerning this clonotype: A much larger clone differs from this one at a single base, so this may be a read error. The chain uses TRBV5-1 and TRBJ1-2; D gene unclear. Germline V gene data show CDR1 as SGHRS and CDR2 as YFSETQ. The CDR3 is 14 amino acids. Trimming took 2 bases from V and 4 from J, leaving 12 bases between them. The CDR3 region is CASSFQAASYGYTF. The CDR3 region has the DNA TGCGCCAGCAGCTTTCAGGCTGCTAGCTATGGCTACACCTTC.

The V and J genes are TRBV10-3 and TRBJ2-3, with D unclear. Germline CDR1 and CDR2: ENHRY and SYGVKD. Trimming left V 2 bases short and J 9 bases short, with 6 bases between. The CDR3 extends over 11 amino acids. As DNA, the CDR3 is TGTGCCATCAGTGAGAGAGTGACGCAGTATTTT. This gives the protein CAISERVTQYF.

Comments on this clonotype: A read error may account for a junction end that differs from germline. The chain couples TRBV11-2 to TRBJ2-7; TRBD1 matches at 7 bases. The CDR3 contains 16 residues. Germline CDR1 reads SGHAT; CDR2 reads FQNNGV. Written as DNA, the CDR3 is TGTGCCAGCAGCTTAGGTAGATCGGACAGGATCTACAAGCAGTACTTT. Its translation: CASSLGRSDRIYKQYF.

Note on this clonotype: The junction departs from germline at one end; a sequencing error may be responsible. The rearrangement links TRBV29-1 to TRBJ2-7; D not certain. This CDR3 is 12 amino acids long. Germline CDR1 is SQVTM and CDR2 is ANQGSEA. The DNA for the CDR3 is TGCAGCGTGCCCTGGGCCAGTGGCGAGGAGTACTTC. Translated, it gives CSVPWASGEEYF.

Turning to this clonotype: A read error is possible here, since a much larger clone lies one base away. The chain links TRBV5-1 to TRBJ1-5, with 7 positions matching TRBD1. Trimming removed 0 bases from V and 11 bases from J; junction bases left unmatched: 11. CDR3 length: 15 residues. CDR1 SGHRS and CDR2 YFSETQ come from the germline V gene. The CDR3 region has the DNA TGCGCCAGCAGCTTGGGTGGGGATCGGGGACAGTCCCAGCATTTT. Protein sequence: CASSLGGDRGQSQHF.

Concerning this clonotype: A much larger clone is a single base away; this may be a read error. The chain combines TRBV10-3 with TRBJ2-1; D perhaps matches TRBD1 (5 bases). Looked up from germline, CDR1 is ENHRY and CDR2 is SYGVKD. This CDR3 region has 14 residues. V lost 9 bases and J lost 9, with 21 bases in between. As DNA, the CDR3 is TGTGCCATTAAAGGGGCCAGCGCGGCCTGTGAGCAGTTCTTC. Protein: CAIKGASAACEQFF.